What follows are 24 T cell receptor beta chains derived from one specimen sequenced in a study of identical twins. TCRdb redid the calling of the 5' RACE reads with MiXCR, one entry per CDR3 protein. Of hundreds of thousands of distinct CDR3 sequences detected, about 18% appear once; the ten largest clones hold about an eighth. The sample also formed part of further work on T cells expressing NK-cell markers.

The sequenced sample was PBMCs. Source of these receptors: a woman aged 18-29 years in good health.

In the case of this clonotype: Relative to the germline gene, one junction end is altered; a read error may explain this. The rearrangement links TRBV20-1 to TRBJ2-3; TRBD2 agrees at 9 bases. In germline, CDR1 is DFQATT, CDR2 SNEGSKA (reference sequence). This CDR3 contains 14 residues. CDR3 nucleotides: TGCAGTGTGTCTAGCGGGGAGAGCACAGTTACGCAGTATTTT. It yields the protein CSVSSGESTVTQYF.

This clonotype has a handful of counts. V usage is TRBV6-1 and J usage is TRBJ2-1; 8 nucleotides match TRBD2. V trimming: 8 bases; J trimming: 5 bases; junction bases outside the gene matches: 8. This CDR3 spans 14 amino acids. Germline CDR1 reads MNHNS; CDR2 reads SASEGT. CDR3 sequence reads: CASSPGTRNNEQFF. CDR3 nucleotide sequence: TGTGCCAGCTCCCCCGGGACTAGGAACAATGAGCAGTTCTTC.

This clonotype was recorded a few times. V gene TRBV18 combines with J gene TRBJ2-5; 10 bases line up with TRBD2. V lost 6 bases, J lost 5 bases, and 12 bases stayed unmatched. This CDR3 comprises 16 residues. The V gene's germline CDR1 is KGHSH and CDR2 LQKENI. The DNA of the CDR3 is TGTGCCAGCTCGAACCAGCGGGAGGGCCGAAGGGAGACCCAGTACTTC. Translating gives CASSNQREGRRETQYF. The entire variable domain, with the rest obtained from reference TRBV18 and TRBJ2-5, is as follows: NAGVMQNPRHLVRRRGQEARLRCSPMKGHSHVYWYRQLPEEGLKFMVYLQKENIIDESGMPKERFSAEFPKEGPSILRIQQVVRGDSAAYFCASSNQREGRRETQYFGPGTRLLVL.

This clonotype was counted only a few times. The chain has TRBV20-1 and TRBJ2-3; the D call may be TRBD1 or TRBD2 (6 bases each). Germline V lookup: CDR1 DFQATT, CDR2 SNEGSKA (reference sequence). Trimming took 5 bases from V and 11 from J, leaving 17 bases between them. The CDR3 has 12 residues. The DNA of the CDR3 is TGCAGTGCTGGGGGGCTTCCCAGTGTGCAGTATTTT. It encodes CSAGGLPSVQYF.

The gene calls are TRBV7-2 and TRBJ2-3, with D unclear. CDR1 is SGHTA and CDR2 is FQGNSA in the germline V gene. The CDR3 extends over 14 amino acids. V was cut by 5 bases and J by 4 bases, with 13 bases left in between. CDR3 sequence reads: CASSRGQTSDTQYF. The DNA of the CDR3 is TGTGCCAGCAGCCGCGGTCAGACGTCAGATACGCAGTATTTT.

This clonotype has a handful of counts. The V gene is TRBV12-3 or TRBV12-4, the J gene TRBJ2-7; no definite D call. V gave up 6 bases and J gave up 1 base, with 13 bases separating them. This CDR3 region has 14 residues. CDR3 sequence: CASSPRWLSYEQYF. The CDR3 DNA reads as TGTGCCAGCAGCCCCCGTTGGTTGTCCTACGAGCAGTACTTC.

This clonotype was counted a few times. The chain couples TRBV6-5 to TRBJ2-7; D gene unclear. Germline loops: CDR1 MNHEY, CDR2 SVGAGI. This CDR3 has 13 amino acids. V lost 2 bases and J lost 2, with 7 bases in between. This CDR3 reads CASSYARTYEQYF. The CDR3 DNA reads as TGTGCCAGCAGTTACGCCAGGACCTACGAGCAGTACTTC.

The CDR3 loop is CASSVGGKGTYEQYF. The CDR3 DNA reads TGTGCCAGCAGCGTAGGGGGGAAGGGGACCTACGAGCAGTACTTC. The chain uses TRBV9 and TRBJ2-7; the D call may be TRBD1 or TRBD2 (5 bases each). Trimming shortened V by 0 bases and J by 2 bases, and 12 bases separated the two germline ends. CDR1 is SGDLS and CDR2 is YYNGEE in the germline V gene. The CDR3 consists of 15 residues.

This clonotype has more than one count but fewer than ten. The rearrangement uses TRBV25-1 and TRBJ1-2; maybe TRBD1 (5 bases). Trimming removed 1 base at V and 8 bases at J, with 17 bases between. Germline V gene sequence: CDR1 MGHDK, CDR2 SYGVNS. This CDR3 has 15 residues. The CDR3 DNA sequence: TGTGCCAGCAGTGAATGGAATGGGGACGTGGGCGGCTACACCTTC. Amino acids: CASSEWNGDVGGYTF.

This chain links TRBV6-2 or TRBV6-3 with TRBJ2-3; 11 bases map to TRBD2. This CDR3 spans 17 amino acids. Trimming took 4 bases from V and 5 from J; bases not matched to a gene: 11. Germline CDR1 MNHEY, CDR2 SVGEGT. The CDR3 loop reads CASSSDNLTSGIDTQYF. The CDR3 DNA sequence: TGTGCCAGCAGTTCCGATAACTTGACTAGCGGGATAGATACGCAGTATTTT.

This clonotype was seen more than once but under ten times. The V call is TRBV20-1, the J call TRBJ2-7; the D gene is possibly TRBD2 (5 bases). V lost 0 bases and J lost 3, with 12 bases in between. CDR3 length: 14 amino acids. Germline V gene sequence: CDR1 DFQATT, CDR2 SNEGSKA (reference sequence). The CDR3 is CSARDGSTYYEQYF. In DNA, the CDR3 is TGCAGTGCTAGAGATGGGAGTACCTACTACGAGCAGTACTTC.

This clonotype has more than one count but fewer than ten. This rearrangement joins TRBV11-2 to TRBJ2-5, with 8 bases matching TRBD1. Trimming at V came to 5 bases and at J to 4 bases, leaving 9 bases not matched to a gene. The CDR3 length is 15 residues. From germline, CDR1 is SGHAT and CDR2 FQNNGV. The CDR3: CASSVGTGRRETQYF. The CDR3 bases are TGTGCCAGCAGCGTCGGGACAGGCCGCCGAGAGACCCAGTACTTC.

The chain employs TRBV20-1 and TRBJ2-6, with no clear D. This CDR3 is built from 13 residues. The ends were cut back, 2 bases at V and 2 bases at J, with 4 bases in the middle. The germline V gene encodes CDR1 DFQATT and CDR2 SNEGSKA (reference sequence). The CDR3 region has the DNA TGCAGTGCTAGACCTACTGGGGCCAACGTCCTGACTTTC. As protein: CSARPTGANVLTF.

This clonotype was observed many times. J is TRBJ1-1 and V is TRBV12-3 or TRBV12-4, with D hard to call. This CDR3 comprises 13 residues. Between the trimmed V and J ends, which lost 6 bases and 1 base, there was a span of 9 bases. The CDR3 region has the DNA TGTGCCAGCAGCTTGAGAGGGAACACTGAAGCTTTCTTT. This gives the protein CASSLRGNTEAFF.

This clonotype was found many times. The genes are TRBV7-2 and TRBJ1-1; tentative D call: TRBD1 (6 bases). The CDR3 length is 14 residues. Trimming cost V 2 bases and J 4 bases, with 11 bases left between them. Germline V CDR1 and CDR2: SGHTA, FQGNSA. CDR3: CASSLSGARTEAFF. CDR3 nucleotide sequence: TGTGCCAGCAGCTTATCAGGGGCGCGCACTGAAGCTTTCTTT.

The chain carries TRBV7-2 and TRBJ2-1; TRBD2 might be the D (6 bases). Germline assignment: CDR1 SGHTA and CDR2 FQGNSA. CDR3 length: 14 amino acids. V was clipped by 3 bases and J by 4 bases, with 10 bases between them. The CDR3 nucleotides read TGTGCCAGCAGCTTCGGACGGGAGTACAATGAGCAGTTCTTC. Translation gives CASSFGREYNEQFF.

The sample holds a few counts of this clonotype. The CDR3 DNA reads TGTGCCACCAGCAGAGACAGGGGTGGCACCGGGGAGCTGTTTTTT. It encodes CATSRDRGGTGELFF. This rearrangement joins TRBV15 to TRBJ2-2; TRBD1 might be the D (6 bases). The CDR3 is 15 amino acids. Trimming stripped 0 bases from V and 4 bases from J, with 9 bases between. The V gene's germline CDR1 is LNHNV and CDR2 YYDKDF (reference sequence).

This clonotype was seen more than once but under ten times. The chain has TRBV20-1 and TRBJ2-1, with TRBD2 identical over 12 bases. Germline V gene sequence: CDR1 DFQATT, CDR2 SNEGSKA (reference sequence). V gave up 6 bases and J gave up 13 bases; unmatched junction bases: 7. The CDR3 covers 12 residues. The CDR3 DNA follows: TGCAGTGCCAGGACTAGCGGGACTGTCCAGTTCTTC. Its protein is CSARTSGTVQFF.

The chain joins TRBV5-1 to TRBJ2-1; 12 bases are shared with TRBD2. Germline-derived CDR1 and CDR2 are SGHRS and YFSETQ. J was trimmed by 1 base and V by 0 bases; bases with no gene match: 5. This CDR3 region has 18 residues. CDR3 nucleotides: TGCGCCAGCAGCTTGGCCCTAGCGGGGGGGCTATCCTACAATGAGCAGTTCTTC. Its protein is CASSLALAGGLSYNEQFF.

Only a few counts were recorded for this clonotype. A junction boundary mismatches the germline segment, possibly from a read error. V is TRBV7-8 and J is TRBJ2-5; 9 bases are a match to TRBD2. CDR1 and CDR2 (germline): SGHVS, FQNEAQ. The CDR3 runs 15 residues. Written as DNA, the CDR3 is TGTGCCAGCAGCTTATTGGCGGGAGGGGTGCAAGAGGTGGACTTC. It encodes CASSLLAGGVQEVDF.

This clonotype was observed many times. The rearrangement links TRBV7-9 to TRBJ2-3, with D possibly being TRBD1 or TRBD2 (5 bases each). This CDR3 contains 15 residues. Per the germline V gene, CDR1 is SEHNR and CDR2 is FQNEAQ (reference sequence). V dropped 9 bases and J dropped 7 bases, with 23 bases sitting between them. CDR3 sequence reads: CASHPGPGRGNTQYF. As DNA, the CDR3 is TGTGCCAGTCATCCGGGGCCAGGGAGAGGGAATACGCAGTATTTT.

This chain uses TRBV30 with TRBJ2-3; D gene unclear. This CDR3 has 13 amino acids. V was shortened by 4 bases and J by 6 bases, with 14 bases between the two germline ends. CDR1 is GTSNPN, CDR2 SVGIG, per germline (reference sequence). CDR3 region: CAWTEPAFDTQYF. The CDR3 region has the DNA TGTGCCTGGACTGAACCTGCTTTTGATACGCAGTATTTT.

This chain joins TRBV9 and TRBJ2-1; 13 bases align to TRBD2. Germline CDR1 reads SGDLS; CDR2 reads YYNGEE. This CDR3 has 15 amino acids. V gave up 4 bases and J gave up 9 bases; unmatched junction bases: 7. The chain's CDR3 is CASSSLLAGGGEQFF. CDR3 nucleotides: TGTGCCAGCAGCTCACTACTAGCGGGGGGGGGTGAGCAGTTCTTC.

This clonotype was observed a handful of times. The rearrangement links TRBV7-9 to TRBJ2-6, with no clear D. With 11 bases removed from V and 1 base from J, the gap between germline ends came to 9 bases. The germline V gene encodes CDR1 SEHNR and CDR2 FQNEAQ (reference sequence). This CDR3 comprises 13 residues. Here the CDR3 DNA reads TGTGCCTCCGTTGAGTCTGGGGCCAACGTCCTGACTTTC. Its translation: CASVESGANVLTF.